What follows are 10 T cell receptor beta chains derived from one specimen sequenced in a study of blood T cell repertoires in COVID-19. This table comes from immunoSEQ multiplex PCR, and its TCRdb copy is limited to in-frame clones, with some not included. This table holds around 400,000 clones, more than 70% found once. Material for sequencing was PBMCs or T cells enriched from blood (not recorded which). Receptor source: a woman between 18 and 30 years old who had been exposed to COVID-19.

V and J are TRBV27 and TRBJ2-7; D call uncertain. The germline V gene has CDR1 MNHEY and CDR2 SMNVEV (reference sequence). This CDR3 has 12 residues. V lost 5 bases and J 0 bases, leaving 5 bases between the germline ends. The CDR3 loop is CASSPNSYEQYF. The CDR3 DNA sequence: TGTGCCAGCAGTCCAAACTCCTACGAGCAGTACTTC.

The chain has TRBV28 and TRBJ1-5; 7 nucleotides line up with TRBD1. This CDR3 is 14 amino acids long. With V trimmed by 10 bases and J by 3 bases, 9 bases remained unmatched. Germline CDR1 and CDR2: MDHEN and SYDVKM. DNA of the CDR3: TGTGCCACCCGGAGGACAGGTCCCAATCAGCCCCAGCATTTT. Protein sequence: CATRRTGPNQPQHF.

The CDR3 spells CASSLAAAEVNSPLHF. In DNA form, the CDR3 reads TGCGCCAGCAGCTTGGCGGCGGCGGAAGTCAATTCACCCCTCCACTTT. The V gene is TRBV5-1, the J gene TRBJ1-6; unclear D gene. Germline assignment: CDR1 SGHRS and CDR2 YFSETQ. The CDR3 is 16 amino acids. V was pared by 0 bases and J by 7 bases, with 14 bases between.

V and J are TRBV5-1 and TRBJ2-5, with TRBD1 matching 9 bases. Germline V CDR1 and CDR2: SGHRS, YFSETQ. The CDR3 length is 13 residues. Losses at the gene ends were 5 bases for V and 5 bases for J; bases not matched to a gene: 4. The CDR3 loop is CASSGTGKETQYF. The CDR3 coding sequence is TGCGCCAGCAGTGGGACAGGGAAGGAGACCCAGTACTTC.

The chain links TRBV3-1 (or the pseudogene TRBV3-2) to TRBJ2-4; 8 nucleotides align to TRBD2. Germline loops: CDR1 LGHDT, CDR2 YNNKEL (reference sequence). The CDR3 consists of 14 residues. V lost 4 bases to trimming and J lost 6 bases; unmatched junction nucleotides: 5. For the CDR3, the DNA is TGTGCCAGCAGCCCTGTAAGCGGGGGAAACATTCAGTACTTC. This codes for CASSPVSGGNIQYF.

This chain links TRBV9 with TRBJ1-3; tentative D call: TRBD1 (6 bases). V lost 7 bases, J lost 2 bases, and 10 bases lay in between. CDR1 is SGDLS, CDR2 YYNGEE, per germline. The CDR3 sequence is 13 residues long. This chain's CDR3 is CASGGAAGNTIYF. CDR3 DNA sequence: TGTGCCAGCGGGGGGGCTGCTGGAAACACCATATATTTT.

The chain links TRBV27 to TRBJ2-1; TRBD1 aligns across 7 bases. This CDR3 region has 15 residues. Germline trimming cut 2 bases from V and 2 bases from J; bases unmatched to any gene: 3. Germline CDR1 and CDR2: MNHEY and SMNVEV (reference sequence). CDR3 protein: CASSLGGQAYNEQFF. The CDR3 region has the DNA TGTGCCAGCAGTTTAGGTGGACAGGCCTACAATGAGCAGTTCTTC.

The rearrangement links TRBV18 to TRBJ2-7; 7 nucleotides align to TRBD2. Trimming cost V 0 bases and J 7 bases; bases outside gene matches: 3. Germline V gives CDR1 KGHSH, CDR2 LQKENI. The CDR3 sequence is 13 residues long. The DNA of the CDR3 is TGTGCCAGCTCACCACCGGGGGGGGTGGAGCAGTACTTC. Its protein product is CASSPPGGVEQYF.

V usage is TRBV19 and J usage is TRBJ1-1; 8 bases align to TRBD1. The trim removed 6 bases at V and 3 bases at J, leaving 6 bases unmatched. In germline, CDR1 is LNHDA, CDR2 SQIVND (reference sequence). The CDR3 spans 14 residues. CDR3 residues: CASSRGRGYTEAFF. The DNA for the CDR3 is TGTGCCAGTAGCAGGGGGCGCGGGTACACTGAAGCTTTCTTT. The whole variable domain, filled in from reference TRBV19 and TRBJ1-1, reads DGGITQSPKYLFRKEGQNVTLSCEQNLNHDAMYWYRQDPGQGLRLIYYSQIVNDFQKGDIAEGYSVSREKKESFPLTVTSAQKNPTAFYLCASSRGRGYTEAFFGQGTRLTVV.

This chain connects TRBV29-1 to TRBJ1-2; D gene unclear. The CDR3 totals 13 residues. V was shortened by 6 bases and J by 3 bases, with 14 bases between the two germline ends. Germline lookup yields CDR1 SQVTM and CDR2 ANQGSEA. The CDR3 DNA reads as TGCAGCGTGGACCGACGGAGGGACTATGGCTACACCTTC. Residues: CSVDRRRDYGYTF.